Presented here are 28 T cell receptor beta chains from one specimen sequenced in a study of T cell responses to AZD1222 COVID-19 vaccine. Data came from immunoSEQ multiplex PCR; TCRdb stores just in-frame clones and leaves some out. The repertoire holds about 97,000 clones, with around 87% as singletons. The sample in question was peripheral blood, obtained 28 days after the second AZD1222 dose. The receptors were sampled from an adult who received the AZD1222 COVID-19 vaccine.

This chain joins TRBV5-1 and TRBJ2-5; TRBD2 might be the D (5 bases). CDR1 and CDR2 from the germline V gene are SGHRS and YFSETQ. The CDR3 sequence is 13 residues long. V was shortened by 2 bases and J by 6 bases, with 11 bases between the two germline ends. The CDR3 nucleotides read TGCGCCAGCAGCTTAGGCGGGTTTAAGACCCAGTACTTC. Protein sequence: CASSLGGFKTQYF.

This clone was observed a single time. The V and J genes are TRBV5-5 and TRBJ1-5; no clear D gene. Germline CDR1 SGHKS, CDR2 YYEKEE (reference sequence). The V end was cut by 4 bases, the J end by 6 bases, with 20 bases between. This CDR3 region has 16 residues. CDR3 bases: TGTGCCAGCAGCCCCGAAGTGGCCTCCGGTACTCAGCCCCAGCATTTT. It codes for CASSPEVASGTQPQHF.

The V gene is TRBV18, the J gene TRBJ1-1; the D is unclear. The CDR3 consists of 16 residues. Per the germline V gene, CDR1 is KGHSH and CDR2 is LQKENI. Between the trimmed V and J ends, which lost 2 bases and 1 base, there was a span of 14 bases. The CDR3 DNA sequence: TGTGCCAGCTCACCATCACACCTCAGAGCGAACACTGAAGCTTTCTTT. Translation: CASSPSHLRANTEAFF.

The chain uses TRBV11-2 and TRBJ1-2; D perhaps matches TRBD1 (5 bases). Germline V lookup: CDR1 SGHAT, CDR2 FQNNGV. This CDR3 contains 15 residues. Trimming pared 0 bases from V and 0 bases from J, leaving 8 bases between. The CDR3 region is CASSLDWGPNYGYTF. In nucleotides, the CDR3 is TGTGCCAGCAGCTTAGATTGGGGACCTAACTATGGCTACACCTTC. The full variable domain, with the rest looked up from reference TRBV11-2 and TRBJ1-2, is EAGVAQSPRYKIIEKRQSVAFWCNPISGHATLYWYQQILGQGPKLLIQFQNNGVVDDSQLPKDRFSAERLKGVDSTLKIQPAKLEDSAVYLCASSLDWGPNYGYTFGSGTRLTVV.

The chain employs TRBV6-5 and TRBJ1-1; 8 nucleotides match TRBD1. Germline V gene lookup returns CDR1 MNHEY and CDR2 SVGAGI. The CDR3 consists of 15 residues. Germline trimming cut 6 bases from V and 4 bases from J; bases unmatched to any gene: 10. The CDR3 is CASRTGDALGTEAFF. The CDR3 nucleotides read TGTGCCAGCAGGACAGGGGACGCCCTGGGCACTGAAGCTTTCTTT.

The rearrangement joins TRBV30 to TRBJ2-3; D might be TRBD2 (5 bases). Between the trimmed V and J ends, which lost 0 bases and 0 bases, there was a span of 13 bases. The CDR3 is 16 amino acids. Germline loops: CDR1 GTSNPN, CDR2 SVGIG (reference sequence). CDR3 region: CAWSVSTGGSTDTQYF. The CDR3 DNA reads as TGTGCCTGGAGTGTAAGCACGGGCGGGAGCACAGATACGCAGTATTTT.

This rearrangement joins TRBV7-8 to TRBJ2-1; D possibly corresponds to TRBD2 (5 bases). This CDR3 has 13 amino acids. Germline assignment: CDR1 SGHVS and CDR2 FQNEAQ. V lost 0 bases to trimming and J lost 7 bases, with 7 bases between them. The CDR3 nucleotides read TGTGCCAGCAGCTTAGCGTGGGAGAATGAGCAGTTCTTC. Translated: CASSLAWENEQFF.

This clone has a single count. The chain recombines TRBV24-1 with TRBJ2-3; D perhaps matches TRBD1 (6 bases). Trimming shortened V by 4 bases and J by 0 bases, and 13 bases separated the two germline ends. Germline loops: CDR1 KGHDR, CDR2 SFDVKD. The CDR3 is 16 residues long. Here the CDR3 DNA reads TGTGCCACCAGTGACCGGACAGACTCTAGCACAGATACGCAGTATTTT. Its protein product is CATSDRTDSSTDTQYF.

The CDR3 spells CASSSGGRSEQYF. DNA for the CDR3: TGTGCCAGTAGTAGTGGGGGGAGAAGCGAGCAGTACTTC. The chain employs TRBV19 and TRBJ2-7; tentative D call: TRBD2 (6 bases). The germline V gene encodes CDR1 LNHDA and CDR2 SQIVND (reference sequence). V was clipped by 4 bases and J by 6 bases, with 13 bases between them. There are 13 residues in the CDR3.

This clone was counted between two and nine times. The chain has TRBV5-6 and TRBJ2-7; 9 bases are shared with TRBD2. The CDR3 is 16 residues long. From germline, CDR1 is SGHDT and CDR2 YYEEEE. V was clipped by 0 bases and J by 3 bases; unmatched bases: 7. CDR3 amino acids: CASSLVGTSSIYEQYF. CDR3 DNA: TGTGCCAGCAGCTTGGTAGGGACTAGCTCCATCTACGAGCAGTACTTC.

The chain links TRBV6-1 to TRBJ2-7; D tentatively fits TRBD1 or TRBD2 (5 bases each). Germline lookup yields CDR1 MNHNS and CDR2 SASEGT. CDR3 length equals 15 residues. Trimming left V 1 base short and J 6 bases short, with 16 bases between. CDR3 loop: CASSEVGTVPLEQYF. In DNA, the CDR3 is TGTGCCAGCAGTGAAGTGGGGACCGTCCCACTCGAGCAGTACTTC.

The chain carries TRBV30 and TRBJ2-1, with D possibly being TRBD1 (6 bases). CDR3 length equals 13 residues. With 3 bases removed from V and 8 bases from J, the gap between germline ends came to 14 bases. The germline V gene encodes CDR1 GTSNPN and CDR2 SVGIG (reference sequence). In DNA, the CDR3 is TGTGCCTGGAGCCACAGGGTTTCCGATGAGCAGTTCTTC. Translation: CAWSHRVSDEQFF.

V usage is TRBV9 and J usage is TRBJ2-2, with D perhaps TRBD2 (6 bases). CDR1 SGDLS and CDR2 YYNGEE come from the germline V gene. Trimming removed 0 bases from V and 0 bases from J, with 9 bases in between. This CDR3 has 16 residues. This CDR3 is CASSVAGVANTGELFF. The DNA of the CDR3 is TGTGCCAGCAGCGTAGCGGGAGTTGCGAACACCGGGGAGCTGTTTTTT.

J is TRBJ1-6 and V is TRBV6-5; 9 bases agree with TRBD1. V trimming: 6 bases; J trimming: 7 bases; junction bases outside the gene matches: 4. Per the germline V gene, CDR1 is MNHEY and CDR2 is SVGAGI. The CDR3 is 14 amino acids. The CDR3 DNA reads TGTGCCAGCAGGGGGACAGGGACCAATTCACCCCTCCACTTT. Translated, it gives CASRGTGTNSPLHF.

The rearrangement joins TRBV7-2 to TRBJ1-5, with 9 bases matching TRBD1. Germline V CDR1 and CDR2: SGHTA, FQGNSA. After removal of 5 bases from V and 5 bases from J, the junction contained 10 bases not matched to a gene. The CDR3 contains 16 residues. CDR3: CASSGPGQGPHQPQHF. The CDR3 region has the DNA TGTGCCAGCAGCGGTCCGGGACAGGGTCCGCATCAGCCCCAGCATTTT. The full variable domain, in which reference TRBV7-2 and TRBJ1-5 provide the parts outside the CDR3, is GAGVSQSPSNKVTEKGKDVELRCDPISGHTALYWYRQSLGQGLEFLIYFQGNSAPDKSGLPSDRFSAERTGGSVSTLTIQRTQQEDSAVYLCASSGPGQGPHQPQHFGDGTRLSIL.

The CDR3 nucleotides read TGTGCCAGCAGCTTAGTCGCGGGCCACTTCAATGAGCAGTTCTTC. Translated: CASSLVAGHFNEQFF. The chain links TRBV13 to TRBJ2-1; D possibly corresponds to TRBD2 (5 bases). V dropped 1 base and J dropped 6 bases, with 13 bases sitting between them. The CDR3 is 15 amino acids. The germline V gene encodes CDR1 PRHDT and CDR2 FYEKMQ (reference sequence).

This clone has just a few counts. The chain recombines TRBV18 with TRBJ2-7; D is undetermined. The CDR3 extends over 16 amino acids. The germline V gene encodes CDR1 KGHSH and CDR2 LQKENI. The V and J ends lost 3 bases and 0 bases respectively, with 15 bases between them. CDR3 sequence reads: CASSPGVILSSYEQYF. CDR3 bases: TGTGCCAGCTCACCCGGCGTCATCCTTAGCTCCTACGAGCAGTACTTC.

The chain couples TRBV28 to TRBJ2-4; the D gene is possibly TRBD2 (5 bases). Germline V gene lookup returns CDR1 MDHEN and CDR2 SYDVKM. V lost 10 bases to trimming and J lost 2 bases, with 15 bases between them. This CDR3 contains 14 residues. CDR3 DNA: TGTGCCACTAGCCGGCATTCCACCAAAAACATTCAGTACTTC. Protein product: CATSRHSTKNIQYF.

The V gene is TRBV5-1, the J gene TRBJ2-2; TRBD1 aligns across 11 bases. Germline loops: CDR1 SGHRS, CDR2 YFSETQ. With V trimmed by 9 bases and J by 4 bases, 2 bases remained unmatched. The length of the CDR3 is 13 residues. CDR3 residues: CATGTGGTGELFF. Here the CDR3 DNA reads TGCGCCACCGGGACAGGGGGCACCGGGGAGCTGTTTTTT.

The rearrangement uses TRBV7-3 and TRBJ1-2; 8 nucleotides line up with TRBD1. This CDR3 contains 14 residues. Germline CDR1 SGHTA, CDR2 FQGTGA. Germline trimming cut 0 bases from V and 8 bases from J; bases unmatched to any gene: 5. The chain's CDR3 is CASSLTRQGNGYTF. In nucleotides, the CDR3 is TGTGCCAGCAGCTTAACCCGACAGGGGAACGGCTACACCTTC.

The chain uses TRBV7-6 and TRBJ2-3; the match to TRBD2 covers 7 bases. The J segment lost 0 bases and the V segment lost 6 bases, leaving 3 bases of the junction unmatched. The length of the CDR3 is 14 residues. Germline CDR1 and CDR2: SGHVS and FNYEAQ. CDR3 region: CASRLASSTDTQYF. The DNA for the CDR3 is TGTGCCAGCAGACTAGCGTCTAGCACAGATACGCAGTATTTT.

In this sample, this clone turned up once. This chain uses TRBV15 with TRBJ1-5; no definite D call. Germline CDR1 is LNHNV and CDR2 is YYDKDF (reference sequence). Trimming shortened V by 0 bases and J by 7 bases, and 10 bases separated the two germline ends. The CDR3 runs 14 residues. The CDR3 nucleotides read TGTGCCACCAGCAGAGATCGAGATGGGCAGCCCCAGCATTTT. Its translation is CATSRDRDGQPQHF. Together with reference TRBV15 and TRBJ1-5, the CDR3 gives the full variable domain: DAMVIQNPRYQVTQFGKPVTLSCSQTLNHNVMYWYQQKSSQAPKLLFHYYDKDFNNEADTPDNFQSRRPNTSFCFLDIRSPGLGDTAMYLCATSRDRDGQPQHFGDGTRLSIL.

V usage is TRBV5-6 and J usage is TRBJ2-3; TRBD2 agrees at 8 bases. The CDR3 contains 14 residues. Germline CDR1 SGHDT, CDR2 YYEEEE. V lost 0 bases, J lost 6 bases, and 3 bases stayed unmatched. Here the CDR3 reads CASSLGLALDTQYF. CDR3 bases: TGTGCCAGCAGCTTGGGACTAGCGCTGGATACGCAGTATTTT.

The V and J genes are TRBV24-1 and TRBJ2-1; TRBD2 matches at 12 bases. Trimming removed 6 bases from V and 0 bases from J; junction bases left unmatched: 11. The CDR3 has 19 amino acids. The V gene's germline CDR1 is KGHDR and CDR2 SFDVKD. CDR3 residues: CATSSGGTSGSSSYNEQFF. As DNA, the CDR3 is TGTGCCACCAGTAGTGGGGGGACTAGCGGGTCGAGCTCCTACAATGAGCAGTTCTTC.

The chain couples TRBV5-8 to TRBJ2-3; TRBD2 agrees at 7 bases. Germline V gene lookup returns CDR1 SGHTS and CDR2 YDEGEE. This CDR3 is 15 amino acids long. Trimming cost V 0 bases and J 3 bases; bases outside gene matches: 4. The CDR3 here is CASSLARTRTDTQYF. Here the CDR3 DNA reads TGTGCCAGCAGCTTGGCCAGGACTAGAACAGATACGCAGTATTTT.

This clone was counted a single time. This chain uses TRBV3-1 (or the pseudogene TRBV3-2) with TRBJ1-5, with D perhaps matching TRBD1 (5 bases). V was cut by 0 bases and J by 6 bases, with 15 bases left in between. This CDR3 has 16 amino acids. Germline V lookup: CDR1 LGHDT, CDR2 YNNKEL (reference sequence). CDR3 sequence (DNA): TGTGCCAGCAGCCAAGACCAGGGTACTCGGGTTCAGCCCCAGCATTTT. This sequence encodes CASSQDQGTRVQPQHF.

CDR3 residues: CASSPGLADEQYF. The CDR3, as DNA: TGTGCCAGCAGCCCGGGACTGGCAGACGAGCAGTACTTC. The chain combines TRBV7-3 with TRBJ2-7, with D perhaps TRBD2 (6 bases). Germline lookup yields CDR1 SGHTA and CDR2 FQGTGA. This CDR3 has 13 amino acids. V dropped 5 bases and J dropped 5 bases, with 13 bases sitting between them. The full variable domain, in which reference TRBV7-3 and TRBJ2-7 provide the parts outside the CDR3, is GAGVSQTPSNKVTEKGKYVELRCDPISGHTALYWYRQSLGQGPEFLIYFQGTGAADDSGLPNDRFFAVRPEGSVSTLKIQRTERGDSAVYLCASSPGLADEQYFGPGTRLTVT.

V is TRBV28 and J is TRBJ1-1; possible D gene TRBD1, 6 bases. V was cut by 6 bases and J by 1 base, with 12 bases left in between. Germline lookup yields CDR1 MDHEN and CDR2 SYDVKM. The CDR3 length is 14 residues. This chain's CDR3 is CASRQGGSNTEAFF. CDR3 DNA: TGTGCCAGCAGACAGGGTGGATCGAACACTGAAGCTTTCTTT.